The clone carrying this T cell receptor beta chain has more than one count but fewer than ten. Its matching antigen is unknown. The data belong to a study of T-cell reconstitution after alpha-beta-depleted transplantation in children. The CDR3 spans 16 residues. The junction had 5 bases not matched to a gene; V was cut back by 3 bases and J by 1 base. Germline values: CDR1 SGHRS, CDR2 YFSETQ. Findings and caveats of the study: It was reported that alpha-beta T cells came from several hundred expanded graft clones (about two months after transplant). Elevated TCRbeta diversity at day 60 was traced, in some patients, to surviving recipient T cells and thymic progenitors. T-cell counts and diversity at one year following transplant were attributed mainly to newly produced T cells.

Preparing the TCRbeta library involved the use of unique molecular identifiers. TCRdb recomputed calls from the PCR reads with MiXCR, one row per CDR3 protein. The sample contains about 980,000 distinct CDR3 sequences, about 29% of which appear only once. The starting material was PBMCs, mostly from graft donor cells, obtained 360 days after TCRalphabeta/CD19-depleted stem cell transplant. The chain carries TRBV5-1 and TRBJ2-2, with TRBD1 identical over 8 bases. The sequence was collected from a boy younger than two who had a stem cell transplant for SCID, so the T cells may come from the graft donor. Here the CDR3 reads CASSYTGTGNTGELFF. CDR3 sequence (DNA): TGCGCCAGCAGCTATACCGGGACAGGGAACACCGGGGAGCTGTTTTTT.